This T cell receptor beta chain came from a study of cytomegalovirus exposure and HLA in healthy donors. CDR3 length: 13 amino acids. Germline assignment: CDR1 SQVTM and CDR2 ANQGSEA. With V trimmed by 4 bases and J by 4 bases, 4 bases remained unmatched. With 60 Vbeta and 13 Jbeta primers, the PCR was carried out. Using immunoSEQ multiplex PCR, the repertoire was profiled, and TCRdb retains in-frame clones only, with some absent. The repertoire holds approximately 190,000 clones, 9.5% to 15% seen once, with approximately 8.3% in the top ten. The origin of this receptor is a man aged 50-59 years in good health and CMV-seropositive. Sequenced input: PBMCs. This chain joins TRBV29-1 and TRBJ1-1, with 9 bases matching TRBD1. CDR3 sequence (DNA): TGCAGCGTTGGGGGACAGGGAGGCACTGAAGCTTTCTTT. It translates to CSVGGQGGTEAFF.